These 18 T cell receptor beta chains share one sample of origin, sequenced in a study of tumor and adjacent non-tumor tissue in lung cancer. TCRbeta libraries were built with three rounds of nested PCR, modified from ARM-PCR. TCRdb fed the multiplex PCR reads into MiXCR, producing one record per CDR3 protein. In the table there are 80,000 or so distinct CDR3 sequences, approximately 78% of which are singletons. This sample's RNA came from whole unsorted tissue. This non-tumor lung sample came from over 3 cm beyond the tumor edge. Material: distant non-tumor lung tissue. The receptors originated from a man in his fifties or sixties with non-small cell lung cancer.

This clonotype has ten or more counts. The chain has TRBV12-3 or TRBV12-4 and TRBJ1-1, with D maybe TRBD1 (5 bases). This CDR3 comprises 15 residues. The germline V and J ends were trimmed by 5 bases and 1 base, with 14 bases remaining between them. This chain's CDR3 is CASSRAGTWNTEAFF. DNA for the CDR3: TGTGCCAGCAGTCGCGCCGGGACTTGGAACACTGAAGCTTTCTTT.

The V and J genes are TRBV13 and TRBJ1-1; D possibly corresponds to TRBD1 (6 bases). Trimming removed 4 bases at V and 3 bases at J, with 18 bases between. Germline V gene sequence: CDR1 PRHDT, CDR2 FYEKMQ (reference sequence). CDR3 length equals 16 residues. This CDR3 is CASSWAGAGVDTEAFF. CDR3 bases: TGTGCCAGCAGCTGGGCCGGAGCAGGGGTGGACACTGAAGCTTTCTTT.

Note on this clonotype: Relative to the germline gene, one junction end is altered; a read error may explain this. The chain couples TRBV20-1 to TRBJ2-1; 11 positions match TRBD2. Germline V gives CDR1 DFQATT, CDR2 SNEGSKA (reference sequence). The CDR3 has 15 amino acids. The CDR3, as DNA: TGCAGTGCGCGTAGCGGGGGGGCGTCCTACAATGAGAAGTTCTTC. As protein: CSARSGGASYNEKFF.

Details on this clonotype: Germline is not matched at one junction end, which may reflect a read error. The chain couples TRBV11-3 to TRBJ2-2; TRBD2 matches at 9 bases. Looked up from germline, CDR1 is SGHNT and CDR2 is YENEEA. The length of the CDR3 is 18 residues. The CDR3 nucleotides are TGTGCCAGGAGCTCTCGGGGAGCGGGAGGATACAGAGCCGGGGAGCTGTCTTTT. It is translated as CARSSRGAGGYRAGELSF.

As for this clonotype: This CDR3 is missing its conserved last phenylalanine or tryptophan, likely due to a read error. The CDR3: CASSARTDTQYL. The CDR3 region has the DNA TGTGCCAGCAGCGCACGTACAGATACGCAGTATTTA. The rearrangement uses TRBV6-5 and TRBJ2-3; D unclear. This CDR3 is 12 amino acids long. Trimming took off 6 bases at V and 3 bases at J, with 7 bases between the two ends. Germline V CDR1 and CDR2: MNHEY, SVGAGI.

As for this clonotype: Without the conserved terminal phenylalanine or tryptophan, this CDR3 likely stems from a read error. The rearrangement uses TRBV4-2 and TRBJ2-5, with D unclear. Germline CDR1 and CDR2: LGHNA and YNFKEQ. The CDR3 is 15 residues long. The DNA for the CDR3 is TGTGCCAGCAGCCAAGATAGAGGTAGACAAGAGATCCAGTACTTG. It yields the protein CASSQDRGRQEIQYL.

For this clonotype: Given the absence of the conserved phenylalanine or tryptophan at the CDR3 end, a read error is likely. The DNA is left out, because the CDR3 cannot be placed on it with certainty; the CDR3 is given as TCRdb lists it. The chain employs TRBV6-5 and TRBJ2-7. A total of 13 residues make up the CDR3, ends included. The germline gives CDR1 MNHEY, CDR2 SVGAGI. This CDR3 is CASSLVSSYEEYS.

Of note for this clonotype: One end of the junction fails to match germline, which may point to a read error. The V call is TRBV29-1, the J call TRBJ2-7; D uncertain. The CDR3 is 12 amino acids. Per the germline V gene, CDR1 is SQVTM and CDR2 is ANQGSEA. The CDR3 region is CSVAQRTYEQHF. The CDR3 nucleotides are TGCAGCGTTGCTCAGAGGACCTACGAGCAGCACTTC.

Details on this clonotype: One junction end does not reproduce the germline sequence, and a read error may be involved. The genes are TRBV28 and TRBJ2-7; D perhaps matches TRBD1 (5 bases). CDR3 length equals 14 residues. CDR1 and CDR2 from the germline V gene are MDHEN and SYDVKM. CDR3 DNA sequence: TGTGTCAGTAGTTTGTCCAACCAGGGCAACGAGCATTACTTC. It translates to CVSSLSNQGNEHYF.

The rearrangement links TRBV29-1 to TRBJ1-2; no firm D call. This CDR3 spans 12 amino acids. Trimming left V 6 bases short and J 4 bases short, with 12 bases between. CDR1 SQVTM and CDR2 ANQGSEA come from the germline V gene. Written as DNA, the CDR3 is TGCAGCGTGTGGGCAGAAACCTATGGCTACACCTTC. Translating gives CSVWAETYGYTF.

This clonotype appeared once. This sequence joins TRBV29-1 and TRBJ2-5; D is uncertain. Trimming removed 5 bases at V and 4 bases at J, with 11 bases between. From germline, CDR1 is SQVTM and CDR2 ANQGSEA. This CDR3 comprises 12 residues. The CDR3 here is CSVLVSGETQYF. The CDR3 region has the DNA TGCAGCGTTCTGGTATCGGGAGAGACCCAGTACTTC.

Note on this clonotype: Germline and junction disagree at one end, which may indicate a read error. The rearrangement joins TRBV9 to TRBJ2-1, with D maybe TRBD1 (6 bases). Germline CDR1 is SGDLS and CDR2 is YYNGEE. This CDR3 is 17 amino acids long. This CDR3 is CVSSVEVRAGDGNEQFF. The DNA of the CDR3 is TGTGTCAGCAGCGTAGAAGTTAGGGCAGGGGACGGAAATGAGCAGTTCTTC.

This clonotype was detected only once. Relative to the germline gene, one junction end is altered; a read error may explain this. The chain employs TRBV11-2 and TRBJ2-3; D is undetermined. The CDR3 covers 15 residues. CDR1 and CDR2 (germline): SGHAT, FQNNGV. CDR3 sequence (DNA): TGTGCCAGCAGTTTTTTCCTAGTGGTGGCAGATACACAGTATTTT. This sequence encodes CASSFFLVVADTQYF.

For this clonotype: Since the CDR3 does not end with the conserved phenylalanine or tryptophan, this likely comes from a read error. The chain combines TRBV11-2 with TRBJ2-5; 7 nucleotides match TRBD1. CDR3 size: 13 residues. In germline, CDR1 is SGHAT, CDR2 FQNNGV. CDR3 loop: CVSSSTGEGTQYL. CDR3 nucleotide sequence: TGTGTCAGCAGTTCTACAGGGGAAGGGACCCAGTACTTA.

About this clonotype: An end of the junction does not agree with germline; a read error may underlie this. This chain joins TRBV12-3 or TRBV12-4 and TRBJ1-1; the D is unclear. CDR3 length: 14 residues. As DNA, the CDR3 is TGTGCGAGCAGAGCTACCATAGAGAACACTGAAGCTTTCTTT. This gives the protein CASRATIENTEAFF.

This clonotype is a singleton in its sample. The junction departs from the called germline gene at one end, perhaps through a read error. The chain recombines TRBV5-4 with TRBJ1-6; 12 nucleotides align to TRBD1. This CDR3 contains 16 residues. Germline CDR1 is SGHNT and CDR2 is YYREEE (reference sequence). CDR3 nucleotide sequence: TGTGCCAGCAGCTCGGGACAGGGGGCGAATAATTCGCCCCTCCACTTT. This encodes CASSSGQGANNSPLHF.

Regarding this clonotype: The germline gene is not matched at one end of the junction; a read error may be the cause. This CDR3 reads CASSLQGPNMNTAAFF. CDR3 DNA sequence: TGTGCCAGTAGCTTACAGGGGCCCAACATGAACACTGCAGCTTTCTTT. V and J are TRBV11-2 and TRBJ1-1; TRBD1 aligns across 7 bases. The CDR3 has 16 residues. Germline values: CDR1 SGHAT, CDR2 FQNNGV.

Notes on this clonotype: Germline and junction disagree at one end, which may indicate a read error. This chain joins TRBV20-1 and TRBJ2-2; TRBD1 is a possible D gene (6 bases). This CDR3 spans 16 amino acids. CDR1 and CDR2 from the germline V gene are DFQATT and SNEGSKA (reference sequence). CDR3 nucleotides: TGCAGTGCTAAAGACCCAACAGGGATGGCCACCGGGGAACTGTTTTTT. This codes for CSAKDPTGMATGELFF.